The present T cell receptor (beta chain) was sequenced within a study of blood T cell repertoires in COVID-19. TCRdb's copy holds only in-frame clones and misses some; the assay was immunoSEQ multiplex PCR. The table includes roughly 120,000 clones, around 90% detected once. The clonotype originates from a man in his fifties with active COVID-19. Sample: peripheral blood.

CDR3 DNA: TGTGCCAGCACCCCCCTCCGGGAGCTGTTTTTT. It translates to CASTPLRELFF. This chain joins TRBV12-3 or TRBV12-4 and TRBJ2-2; D not resolved. The V and J ends lost 7 bases and 9 bases respectively, with 9 bases between them. The CDR3 totals 11 residues.